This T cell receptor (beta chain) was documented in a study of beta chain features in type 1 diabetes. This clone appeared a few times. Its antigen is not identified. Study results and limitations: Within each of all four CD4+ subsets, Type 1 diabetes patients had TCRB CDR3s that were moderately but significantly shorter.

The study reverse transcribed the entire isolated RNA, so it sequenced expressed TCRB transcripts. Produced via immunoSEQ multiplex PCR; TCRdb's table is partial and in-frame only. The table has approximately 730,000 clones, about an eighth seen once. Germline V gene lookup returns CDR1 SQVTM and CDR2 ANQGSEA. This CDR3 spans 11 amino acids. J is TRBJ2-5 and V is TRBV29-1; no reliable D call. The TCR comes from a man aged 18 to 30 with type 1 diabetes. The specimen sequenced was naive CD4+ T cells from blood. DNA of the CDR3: TGCACCGTGACTCTAGGGGAGACCCAGTACTTC. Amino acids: CTVTLGETQYF.